Listed below are T cell receptor beta chains from one sample, sequenced in a study of T cell repertoires in cytomegalovirus infection. Each CDR3 protein is one row after TCRdb ran MiXCR on the reads. Of some 270,000 distinct CDR3 sequences detected, approximately 22% appear once; the ten largest clones hold approximately 19%. Their target antigens are unknown. The input for sequencing was cultured PBMCs, taken from culture after CMV antigen stimulation. The receptors derive from a human donor in good health (CMV status not recorded). Some clones in this sample may be carry-over from other donors' samples. CDR3s include the opening cysteine and the closing phenylalanine or tryptophan. The D gene is left open where the match is weak. Rows may omit the clone size; those that give it use once, few, many or a size class.

clone_size j_call v_call d_call cdr3_nt cdr3_aa
- TRBJ2-1 TRBV19 TRBD2 TGTGCCAGTAGTGGGATAGCGGGGACCTACAATGAGCAGTTCTTC CASSGIAGTYNEQFF
few TRBJ1-4 TRBV7-9 - TGTGCCAGCAGCTTAGCGCACGGCCCACTAGAAAAACTGTTTTTT CASSLAHGPLEKLFF
few TRBJ2-6 TRBV7-9 - TGTGCCAGCAGCTTATCCGGGACCTCTGGGGCCAACGTCCTGACTTTC CASSLSGTSGANVLTF
many TRBJ1-6 TRBV7-8 - TGTGCCAGCAGCCCTCGGACAGAGAATTCACCCCTCCACTTT CASSPRTENSPLHF
- TRBJ1-3 TRBV15 TRBD1 TGTGCCACCAGCAGAGATTTCGGGACAGCAGGAAACACCATATATTTT CATSRDFGTAGNTIYF
few TRBJ2-1 TRBV7-6 TRBD2 TGTGCCAGCAGCCCCTGGGGGACTAGCCCCCCTGAGCAGTTCTTC CASSPWGTSPPEQFF
- TRBJ2-5 TRBV5-5 - TGTGCCAGCAGCACATGGGGGGATCGGGAGACCCAGTACTTC CASSTWGDRETQYF
many TRBJ2-1 TRBV7-2 TRBD2 TGTGCCAGCAGCGCAGGACTAGCCTCCAATGAGCAGTTCTTC CASSAGLASNEQFF
many TRBJ2-6 TRBV7-6 - TGTGCCAGCAGCGTCCGCTCTGGGGCCAACGTCCTGACTTTC CASSVRSGANVLTF
- TRBJ2-1 TRBV6-1 - TGTGCCAGCAACACGCAACTAGGATACAATGAGCAGTTCTTC CASNTQLGYNEQFF
- TRBJ2-7 TRBV9 TRBD1 TGTGCCAGCAGCGTGGGACAGGGGTACTACGAGCAGTACTTC CASSVGQGYYEQYF
many TRBJ2-5 TRBV7-2 TRBD2 TGTGCCAGCAGCTTAGGGTTGGGTAGCGGGAGCGGAGAGACCCAGTACTTC CASSLGLGSGSGETQYF
- TRBJ2-1 TRBV19 - TGTGCCAGTAGTATCGGTGCGCAACGCTACAATGAGCAGTTCTTC CASSIGAQRYNEQFF
- TRBJ1-3 TRBV6-1 TRBD1 TGTGCCAGCATACTTTATCCCGTGAGGGGAGGACAGGGGGACAACACCATATATTTT CASILYPVRGGQGDNTIYF
- TRBJ1-6 TRBV10-3 - TGTGCCATCAGTGAGGAGGGCTGGGGCAATTCACCCCTCCACTTT CAISEEGWGNSPLHF
- TRBJ2-7 TRBV7-2 - TGTGCCAGCAGCTCAACAATAGCGGCAGCCTACGAGCAGTACTTC CASSSTIAAAYEQYF